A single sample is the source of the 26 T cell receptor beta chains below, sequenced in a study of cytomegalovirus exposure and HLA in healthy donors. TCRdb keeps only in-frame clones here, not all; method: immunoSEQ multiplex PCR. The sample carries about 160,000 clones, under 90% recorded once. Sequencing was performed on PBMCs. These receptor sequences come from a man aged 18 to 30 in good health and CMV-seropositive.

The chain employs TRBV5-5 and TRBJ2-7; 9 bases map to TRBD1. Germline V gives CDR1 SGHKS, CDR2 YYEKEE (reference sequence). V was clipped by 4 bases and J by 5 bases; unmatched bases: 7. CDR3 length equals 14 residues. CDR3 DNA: TGTGCCAGCAGCCCAACGGGACAGGGTCACGAGCAGTACTTC. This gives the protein CASSPTGQGHEQYF.

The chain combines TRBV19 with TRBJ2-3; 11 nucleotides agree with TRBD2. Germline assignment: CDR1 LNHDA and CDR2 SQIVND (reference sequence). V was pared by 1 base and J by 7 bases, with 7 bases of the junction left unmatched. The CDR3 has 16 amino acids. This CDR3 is CASSIVGRTSGYTQYF. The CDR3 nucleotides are TGTGCCAGTAGTATAGTGGGGAGGACTAGCGGGTATACGCAGTATTTT.

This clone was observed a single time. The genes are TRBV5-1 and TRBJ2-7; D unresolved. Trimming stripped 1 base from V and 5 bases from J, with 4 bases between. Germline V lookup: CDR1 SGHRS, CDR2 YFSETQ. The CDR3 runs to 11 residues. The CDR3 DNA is TGCGCCAGCAGCTTGCAGGACGAGCAGTACTTC. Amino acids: CASSLQDEQYF.

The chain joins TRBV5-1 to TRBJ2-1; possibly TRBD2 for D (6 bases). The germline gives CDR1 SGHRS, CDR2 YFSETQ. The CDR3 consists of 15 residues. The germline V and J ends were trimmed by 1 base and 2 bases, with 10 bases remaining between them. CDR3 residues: CASSLLRGTYNEQFF. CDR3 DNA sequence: TGCGCCAGCAGCTTGTTGCGCGGGACCTACAATGAGCAGTTCTTC. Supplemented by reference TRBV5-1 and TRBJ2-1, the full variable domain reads KAGVTQTPRYLIKTRGQQVTLSCSPISGHRSVSWYQQTPGQGLQFLFEYFSETQRNKGNFPGRFSGRQFSNSRSEMNVSTLELGDSALYLCASSLLRGTYNEQFFGPGTRLTVL.

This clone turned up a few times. CDR3: CASSVGQGEGYTEAFF. The DNA of the CDR3 is TGTGCCAGCAGCGTCGGACAGGGTGAGGGTTACACTGAAGCTTTCTTT. The chain couples TRBV9 to TRBJ1-1; 8 bases fit TRBD1. J gave up 3 bases and V 2 bases, and 9 bases lay outside the gene matches. The germline V gene has CDR1 SGDLS and CDR2 YYNGEE. This CDR3 has 16 residues.

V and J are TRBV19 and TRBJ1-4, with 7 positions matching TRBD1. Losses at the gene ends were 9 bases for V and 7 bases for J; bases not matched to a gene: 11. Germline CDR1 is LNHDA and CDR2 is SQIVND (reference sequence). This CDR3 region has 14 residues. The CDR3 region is CASSWRGLSEKLFF. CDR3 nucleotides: TGTGCCAGCTCGTGGAGGGGGCTCTCTGAAAAACTGTTTTTT.

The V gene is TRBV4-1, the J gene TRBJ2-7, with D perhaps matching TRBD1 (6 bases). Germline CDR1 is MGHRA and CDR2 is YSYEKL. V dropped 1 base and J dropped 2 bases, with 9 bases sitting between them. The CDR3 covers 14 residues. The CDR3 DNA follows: TGCGCCAGCAGCCAAGGACAGGAGGCCTACGAGCAGTACTTC. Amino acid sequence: CASSQGQEAYEQYF.

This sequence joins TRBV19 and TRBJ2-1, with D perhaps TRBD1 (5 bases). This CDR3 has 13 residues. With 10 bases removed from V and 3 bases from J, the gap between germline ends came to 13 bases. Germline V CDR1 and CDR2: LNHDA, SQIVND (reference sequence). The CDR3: CAIARGIYNEQFF. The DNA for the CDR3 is TGTGCCATTGCAAGGGGCATCTACAATGAGCAGTTCTTC.

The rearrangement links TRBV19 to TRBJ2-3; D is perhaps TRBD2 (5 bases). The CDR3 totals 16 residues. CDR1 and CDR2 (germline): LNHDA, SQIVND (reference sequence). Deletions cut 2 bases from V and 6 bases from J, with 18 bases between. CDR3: CASSIKAAPLIDTQYF. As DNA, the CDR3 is TGTGCCAGTAGTATAAAAGCGGCCCCCCTCATTGATACGCAGTATTTT. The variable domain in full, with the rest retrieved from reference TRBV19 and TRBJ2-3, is DGGITQSPKYLFRKEGQNVTLSCEQNLNHDAMYWYRQDPGQGLRLIYYSQIVNDFQKGDIAEGYSVSREKKESFPLTVTSAQKNPTAFYLCASSIKAAPLIDTQYFGPGTRLTVL.

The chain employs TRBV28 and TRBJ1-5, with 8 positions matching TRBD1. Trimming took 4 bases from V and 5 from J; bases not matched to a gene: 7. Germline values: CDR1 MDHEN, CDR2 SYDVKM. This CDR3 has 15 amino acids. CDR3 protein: CASSSGQGLYQPQHF. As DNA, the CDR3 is TGTGCCAGCAGTTCCGGACAGGGTCTGTATCAGCCCCAGCATTTT. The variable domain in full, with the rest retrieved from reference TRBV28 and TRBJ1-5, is DVKVTQSSRYLVKRTGEKVFLECVQDMDHENMFWYRQDPGLGLRLIYFSYDVKMKEKGDIPEGYSVSREKKERFSLILESASTNQTSMYLCASSSGQGLYQPQHFGDGTRLSIL.

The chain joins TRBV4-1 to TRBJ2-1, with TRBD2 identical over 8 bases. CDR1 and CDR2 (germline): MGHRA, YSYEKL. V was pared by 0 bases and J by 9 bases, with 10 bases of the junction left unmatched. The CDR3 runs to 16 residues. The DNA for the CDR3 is TGCGCCAGCAGCCAAGATCCACGGGCGGGAGGTGGTGAGCAGTTCTTC. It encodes CASSQDPRAGGGEQFF.

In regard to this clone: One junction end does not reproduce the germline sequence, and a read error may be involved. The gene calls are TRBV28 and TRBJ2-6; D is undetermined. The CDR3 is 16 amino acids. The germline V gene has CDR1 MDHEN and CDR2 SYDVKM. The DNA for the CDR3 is TGTGCCAGCAGCCCCCCTATGCGCTCTTGGGCCAACGTCCTGACTTTC. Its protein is CASSPPMRSWANVLTF.

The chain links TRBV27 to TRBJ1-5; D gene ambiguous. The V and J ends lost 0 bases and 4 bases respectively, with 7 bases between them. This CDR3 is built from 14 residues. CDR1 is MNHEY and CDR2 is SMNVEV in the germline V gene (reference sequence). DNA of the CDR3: TGTGCCAGCAGTTTATCCCAGACTAATCAGCCCCAGCATTTT. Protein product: CASSLSQTNQPQHF.

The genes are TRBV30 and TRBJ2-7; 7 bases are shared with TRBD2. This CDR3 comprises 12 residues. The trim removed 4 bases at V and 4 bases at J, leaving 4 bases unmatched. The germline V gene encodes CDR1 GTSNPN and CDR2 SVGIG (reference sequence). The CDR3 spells CAWTSGRYEQYF. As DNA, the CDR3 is TGTGCCTGGACTAGCGGAAGATACGAGCAGTACTTC.

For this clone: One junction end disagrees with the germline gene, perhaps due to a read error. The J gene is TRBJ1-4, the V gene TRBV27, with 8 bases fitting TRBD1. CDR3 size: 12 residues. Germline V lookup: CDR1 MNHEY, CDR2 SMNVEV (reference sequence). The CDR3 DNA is TGTGCCAGCATGCAGGGGGCGCCGAAAACTGTTTTT. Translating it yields CASMQGAPKTVF.

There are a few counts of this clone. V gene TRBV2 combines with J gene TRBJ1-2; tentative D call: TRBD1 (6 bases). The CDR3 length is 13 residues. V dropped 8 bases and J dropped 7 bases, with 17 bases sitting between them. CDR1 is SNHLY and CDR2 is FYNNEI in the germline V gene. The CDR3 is CASVTQGFGGYTF. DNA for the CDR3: TGTGCCAGCGTAACCCAGGGGTTTGGTGGCTACACCTTC. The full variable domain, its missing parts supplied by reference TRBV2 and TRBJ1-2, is EPEVTQTPSHQVTQMGQEVILRCVPISNHLYFYWYRQILGQKVEFLVSFYNNEISEKSEIFDDQFSVERPDGSNFTLKIRSTKLEDSAMYFCASVTQGFGGYTFGSGTRLTVV.

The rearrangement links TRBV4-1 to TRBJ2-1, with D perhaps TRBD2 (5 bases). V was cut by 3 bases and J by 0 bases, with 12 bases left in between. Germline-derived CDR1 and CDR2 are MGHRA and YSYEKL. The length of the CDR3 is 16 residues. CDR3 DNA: TGCGCCAGCAGCCATTACAGTGGGAGCTCCTACAATGAGCAGTTCTTC. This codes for CASSHYSGSSYNEQFF.

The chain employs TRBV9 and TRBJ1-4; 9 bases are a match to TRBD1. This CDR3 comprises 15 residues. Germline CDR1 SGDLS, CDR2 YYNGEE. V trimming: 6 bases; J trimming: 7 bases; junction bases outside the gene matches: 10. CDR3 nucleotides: TGTGCCAGCAACTATCAACCGGGACAGGGTGAAAAACTGTTTTTT. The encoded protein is CASNYQPGQGEKLFF.

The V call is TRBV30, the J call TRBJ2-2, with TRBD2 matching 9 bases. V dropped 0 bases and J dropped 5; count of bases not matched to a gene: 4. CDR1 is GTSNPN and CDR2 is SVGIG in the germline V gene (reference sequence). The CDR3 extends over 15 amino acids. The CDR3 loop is CAWSVRLAGTGELFF. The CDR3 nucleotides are TGTGCCTGGAGTGTACGGCTAGCGGGAACCGGGGAGCTGTTTTTT.

For the CDR3, the DNA is TGTGCCAGCAGCCCGGGACAGGGAAAGTCAGATACGCAGTATTTT. It specifies CASSPGQGKSDTQYF. The chain joins TRBV11-1 to TRBJ2-3; 9 nucleotides line up with TRBD1. Germline V gives CDR1 SGHAT, CDR2 FQDESV (reference sequence). The trim removed 5 bases at V and 4 bases at J, leaving 7 bases unmatched. The CDR3 is 15 amino acids.

CDR3: CAWRSLDRIYNEQFF. The CDR3 DNA reads as TGTGCCTGGAGGTCGTTGGACAGGATATACAATGAGCAGTTCTTC. This sequence joins TRBV30 and TRBJ2-1; TRBD1 aligns across 7 bases. The V segment lost 3 bases and the J segment 4 bases; nucleotides outside the gene matches: 9. The germline V gene encodes CDR1 GTSNPN and CDR2 SVGIG (reference sequence). This CDR3 has 15 residues.

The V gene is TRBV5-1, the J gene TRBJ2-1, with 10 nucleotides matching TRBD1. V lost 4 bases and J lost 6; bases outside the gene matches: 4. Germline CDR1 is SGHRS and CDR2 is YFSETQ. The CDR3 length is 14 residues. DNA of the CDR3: TGCGCCAGCAGCGCTGGACAGGGGGGCAATGAGCAGTTCTTC. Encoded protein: CASSAGQGGNEQFF.

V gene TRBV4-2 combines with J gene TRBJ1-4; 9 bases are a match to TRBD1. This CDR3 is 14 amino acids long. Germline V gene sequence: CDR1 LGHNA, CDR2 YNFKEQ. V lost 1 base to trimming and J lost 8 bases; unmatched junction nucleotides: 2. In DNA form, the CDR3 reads TGTGCCAGCAGCCAAGGGGGGACAGGGGAAAAACTGTTTTTT. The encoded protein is CASSQGGTGEKLFF.

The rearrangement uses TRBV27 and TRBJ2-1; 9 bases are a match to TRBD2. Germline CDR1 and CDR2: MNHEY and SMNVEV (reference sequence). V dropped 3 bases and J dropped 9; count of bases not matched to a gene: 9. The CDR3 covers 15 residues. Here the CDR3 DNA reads TGTGCCAGCAGTTTTTTTAGCGGGAGAATAGGTGAGCAGTTCTTC. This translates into CASSFFSGRIGEQFF.

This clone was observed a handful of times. Written as DNA, the CDR3 is TGTGCCAGCAGCTTGTGGGAGGTCTCTCTTGAAGCTTTCTTT. Translation gives CASSLWEVSLEAFF. The chain combines TRBV13 with TRBJ1-1; D remains unclear. This CDR3 has 14 amino acids. Trimming pared 3 bases from V and 7 bases from J, leaving 15 bases between. The germline CDR1 and CDR2 sequences are PRHDT and FYEKMQ (reference sequence). Full variable domain (missing parts from reference TRBV13 and TRBJ1-1): AAGVIQSPRHLIKEKRETATLKCYPIPRHDTVYWYQQGPGQDPQFLISFYEKMQSDKGSIPDRFSAQQFSDYHSELNMSSLELGDSALYFCASSLWEVSLEAFFGQGTRLTVV.

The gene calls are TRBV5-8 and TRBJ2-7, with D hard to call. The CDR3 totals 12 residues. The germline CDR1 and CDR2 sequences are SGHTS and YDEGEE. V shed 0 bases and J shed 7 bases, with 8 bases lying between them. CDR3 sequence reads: CASSLAVREQYF. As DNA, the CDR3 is TGTGCCAGCAGCTTGGCCGTGCGGGAGCAGTACTTC. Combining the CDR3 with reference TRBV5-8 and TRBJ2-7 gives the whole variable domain EAGVTQSPTHLIKTRGQQATLRCSPISGHTSVYWYQQALGLGLQFLLWYDEGEERNRGNFPPRFSGRQFPNYSSELNVNALELEDSALYLCASSLAVREQYFGPGTRLTVT.